Each of the 26 T cell receptor beta chains below was sequenced from the same sample in a study of blood T cell repertoires in COVID-19. Profiled with immunoSEQ multiplex PCR; TCRdb holds only in-frame clones, not every one. The sample holds roughly 150,000 clones, 70% to 85% seen once. Sequenced: peripheral blood. Receptor source: a woman aged 45-65 years in a cohort sampled during active or convalescent COVID-19.

The CDR3 loop reads CASSGDYRNSNQPQHF. CDR3 bases: TGTGCCAGCAGTGGGGACTACAGGAATAGCAATCAGCCCCAGCATTTT. The chain recombines TRBV2 with TRBJ1-5; weak D call: TRBD1 (5 bases). CDR3 size: 16 residues. V was shortened by 4 bases and J by 0 bases, with 13 bases between the two germline ends. Germline V gene data show CDR1 as SNHLY and CDR2 as FYNNEI. The full variable domain, rest sourced from reference TRBV2 and TRBJ1-5, is EPEVTQTPSHQVTQMGQEVILRCVPISNHLYFYWYRQILGQKVEFLVSFYNNEISEKSEIFDDQFSVERPDGSNFTLKIRSTKLEDSAMYFCASSGDYRNSNQPQHFGDGTRLSIL.

This clone was detected once. The V and J genes are TRBV5-1 and TRBJ2-1; no firm D call. The V and J ends lost 2 bases and 4 bases respectively, with 7 bases between them. Per the germline V gene, CDR1 is SGHRS and CDR2 is YFSETQ. This CDR3 has 13 residues. In DNA form, the CDR3 reads TGCGCCAGCAGCTTCAGGAATTACAATGAGCAGTTCTTC. The encoded protein is CASSFRNYNEQFF.

The rearrangement links TRBV3-1 (or the pseudogene TRBV3-2) to TRBJ1-2, with D tentatively TRBD1 (5 bases). V lost 1 base and J 4 bases, leaving 13 bases between the germline ends. From germline, CDR1 is LGHDT and CDR2 YNNKEL (reference sequence). The CDR3 loop spans 15 amino acids. The CDR3 DNA reads as TGTGCCAGCAGCCAAGGTCAGGGAGGAGGCTATGGCTACACCTTC. Translated, it gives CASSQGQGGGYGYTF.

The chain joins TRBV2 to TRBJ2-1; no definite D call. Germline V gives CDR1 SNHLY, CDR2 FYNNEI. Trimming pared 3 bases from V and 2 bases from J, leaving 11 bases between. The CDR3 sequence is 15 residues long. CDR3 coding DNA: TGTGCCAGCAGTGACCCTGCGGCACCCTACAATGAGCAGTTCTTC. Residues: CASSDPAAPYNEQFF.

CDR3 nucleotides: TGTGCCACCAGTGGCCCGGGACAGGGGTACTCCTACGAGCAGTACTTC. Amino acids: CATSGPGQGYSYEQYF. The chain links TRBV24-1 to TRBJ2-7, with 10 bases identical to TRBD1. Unmatched junction bases numbered 6, after V lost 5 bases and J lost 0 bases. This CDR3 is 16 amino acids long. Germline V lookup: CDR1 KGHDR, CDR2 SFDVKD.

This clone was observed once. This chain joins TRBV24-1 and TRBJ1-4; no firm D call. The CDR3 spans 16 residues. The V gene's germline CDR1 is KGHDR and CDR2 SFDVKD. With 1 base removed from V and 7 bases from J, the gap between germline ends came to 15 bases. In DNA, the CDR3 is TGTGCCACCAGTGATTTTACGGCAGGAGGTCGTGAAAAACTGTTTTTT. It specifies CATSDFTAGGREKLFF.

This clone was counted a single time. This chain links TRBV18 with TRBJ1-1; D gene uncertain. CDR1 is KGHSH, CDR2 LQKENI, per germline. Trimming removed 2 bases at V and 5 bases at J, with 9 bases between. The CDR3 length is 13 residues. This CDR3 is CASSPTQETEAFF. The CDR3 nucleotides read TGTGCCAGCTCACCAACACAAGAAACTGAAGCTTTCTTT.

The V and J genes are TRBV3-1 (or the pseudogene TRBV3-2) and TRBJ1-2, with a possible D match to TRBD1 (5 bases). The V gene lost 3 bases and the J gene lost 4 bases, with 9 bases spanning the gap. This CDR3 has 13 amino acids. CDR1 is LGHDT and CDR2 is YNNKEL in the germline V gene (reference sequence). As DNA, the CDR3 is TGTGCCAGCAGCCAGCCCGACAGCTATGGCTACACCTTC. It codes for CASSQPDSYGYTF.

This clone was detected only once. The V call is TRBV10-3, the J call TRBJ2-7, with D tentatively TRBD1 (6 bases). The germline V gene has CDR1 ENHRY and CDR2 SYGVKD. V lost 6 bases and J lost 3, with 21 bases in between. The length of the CDR3 is 16 residues. The CDR3 DNA is TGTGCCATCAGCCCGCCTGTGTCAGGGGACGACTACGAGCAGTACTTC. The encoded protein is CAISPPVSGDDYEQYF.

This chain uses TRBV10-3 with TRBJ2-7; 8 positions match TRBD1. This CDR3 is 15 amino acids long. V dropped 3 bases and J dropped 4; count of bases not matched to a gene: 8. Germline CDR1 ENHRY, CDR2 SYGVKD. The CDR3: CAISEPDRGPYEQYF. The CDR3 DNA reads TGTGCCATCAGTGAACCCGACAGGGGCCCTTACGAGCAGTACTTC.

This CDR3 reads CSVEEGPDSLFSEKLFF. The DNA for the CDR3 is TGCAGCGTTGAAGAGGGACCGGACAGTCTCTTCAGTGAAAAACTGTTTTTT. The V gene is TRBV29-1, the J gene TRBJ1-4, with D perhaps matching TRBD1 (6 bases). Trimming took 0 bases from V and 7 from J, leaving 21 bases between them. From germline, CDR1 is SQVTM and CDR2 ANQGSEA. The CDR3 extends over 17 amino acids.

The chain joins TRBV30 to TRBJ2-1; 8 bases fit TRBD2. The CDR3 has 16 residues. The germline CDR1 and CDR2 sequences are GTSNPN and SVGIG (reference sequence). V gave up 0 bases and J gave up 0 bases; unmatched junction bases: 4. The CDR3, as DNA: TGTGCCTGGAGTGTACCAGCGGGGGACTCCTACAATGAGCAGTTCTTC. It encodes CAWSVPAGDSYNEQFF.

The chain joins TRBV19 to TRBJ1-5; possibly TRBD1 for D (5 bases). The CDR3 length is 13 residues. Germline V CDR1 and CDR2: LNHDA, SQIVND (reference sequence). The germline V and J ends were trimmed by 5 bases and 5 bases, with 10 bases remaining between them. CDR3 sequence reads: CASSPGLHQPQHF. Here the CDR3 DNA reads TGTGCCAGTAGTCCGGGACTTCATCAGCCCCAGCATTTT.

The chain carries TRBV11-2 and TRBJ2-3; 11 bases are a match to TRBD2. The V and J ends lost 6 bases and 4 bases, in that order; junction bases with no gene match: 9. Germline loops: CDR1 SGHAT, CDR2 FQNNGV. CDR3 length equals 16 residues. Written as DNA, the CDR3 is TGTGCCAGCAGTTTAAGGCTAGCGGGGGGTTCAGATACGCAGTATTTT. As protein: CASSLRLAGGSDTQYF. Combining the CDR3 with reference TRBV11-2 and TRBJ2-3 gives the whole variable domain EAGVAQSPRYKIIEKRQSVAFWCNPISGHATLYWYQQILGQGPKLLIQFQNNGVVDDSQLPKDRFSAERLKGVDSTLKIQPAKLEDSAVYLCASSLRLAGGSDTQYFGPGTRLTVL.

The chain employs TRBV3-1 (or the pseudogene TRBV3-2) and TRBJ2-5; 9 positions match TRBD2. In germline, CDR1 is LGHDT, CDR2 YNNKEL (reference sequence). The CDR3 consists of 18 residues. The ends lost 0 bases at V and 5 bases at J; junction bases unmatched: 13. CDR3 loop: CASSQEIAGVYFSETQYF. The DNA of the CDR3 is TGTGCCAGCAGCCAAGAGATAGCGGGGGTTTATTTTTCGGAGACCCAGTACTTC.

This clone has a single count. The CDR3 bases are TGTGCCAGCAACCCCGCGGGACAGGTCGCCTACGAGCAGTACTTC. It specifies CASNPAGQVAYEQYF. V is TRBV6-2 or TRBV6-3 and J is TRBJ2-7, with 8 bases identical to TRBD1. Germline loops: CDR1 MNHEY, CDR2 SVGEGT. Losses at the gene ends were 7 bases for V and 2 bases for J; bases not matched to a gene: 10. CDR3 length equals 15 residues.

This clone was observed a handful of times. This chain connects TRBV19 to TRBJ1-2; 7 bases are a match to TRBD1. The germline gives CDR1 LNHDA, CDR2 SQIVND (reference sequence). V lost 5 bases, J lost 5 bases, and 8 bases stayed unmatched. The CDR3 covers 14 residues. CDR3 residues: CASSSLEGQYGYTF. The CDR3 nucleotides read TGTGCCAGTAGTTCACTTGAGGGACAGTATGGCTACACCTTC.

V usage is TRBV12-5 and J usage is TRBJ1-2, with TRBD1 matching 12 bases. CDR1 is LGHNT and CDR2 is FRNRAP in the germline V gene. J gave up 4 bases and V 3 bases, and 3 bases lay outside the gene matches. CDR3 length: 15 amino acids. CDR3 DNA: TGTGCTAGTGGTTTTGGGACAGGGGGCTTCTATGGCTACACCTTC. Protein product: CASGFGTGGFYGYTF.

J is TRBJ2-3 and V is TRBV18; 9 bases map to TRBD2. The CDR3 has 15 residues. CDR1 is KGHSH and CDR2 is LQKENI in the germline V gene. J gave up 0 bases and V 7 bases, and 5 bases lay outside the gene matches. Here the CDR3 reads CASLISGGSTDTQYF. As DNA, the CDR3 is TGTGCCAGCTTAATTAGCGGGGGAAGCACAGATACGCAGTATTTT. The complete variable domain, with remaining parts taken from reference TRBV18 and TRBJ2-3, reads NAGVMQNPRHLVRRRGQEARLRCSPMKGHSHVYWYRQLPEEGLKFMVYLQKENIIDESGMPKERFSAEFPKEGPSILRIQQVVRGDSAAYFCASLISGGSTDTQYFGPGTRLTVL.

J is TRBJ1-1 and V is TRBV24-1; the D gene is possibly TRBD1 (6 bases). V gave up 3 bases and J gave up 2 bases, with 9 bases separating them. The CDR3 consists of 14 residues. Germline V gene lookup returns CDR1 KGHDR and CDR2 SFDVKD. CDR3: CATSDGTSNTEAFF. CDR3 bases: TGTGCCACCAGTGATGGGACAAGTAACACTGAAGCTTTCTTT.

The chain couples TRBV10-3 to TRBJ1-6, with 8 positions matching TRBD1. Per germline, CDR1 ENHRY and CDR2 SYGVKD. The junction had 12 bases not matched to a gene; V was cut back by 6 bases and J by 8 bases. CDR3 length: 16 residues. The CDR3 sequence: CAIRGTDRGDDSPLHF. The CDR3 nucleotides are TGTGCCATCAGAGGAACTGACAGGGGAGATGATTCACCCCTCCACTTT.

The chain employs TRBV2 and TRBJ1-1; TRBD1 agrees at 7 bases. This CDR3 has 14 amino acids. The V and J ends lost 5 bases and 0 bases, in that order; junction bases with no gene match: 3. Germline V gene sequence: CDR1 SNHLY, CDR2 FYNNEI. Written as DNA, the CDR3 is TGTGCCAGCAGTCAACAGGGGATGAACACTGAAGCTTTCTTT. The encoded protein is CASSQQGMNTEAFF.

The chain uses TRBV29-1 and TRBJ1-1; no firm D call. This CDR3 is built from 11 residues. Trimming took 3 bases from V and 6 from J, leaving 8 bases between them. Germline CDR1 is SQVTM and CDR2 is ANQGSEA. The CDR3 DNA follows: TGCAGCGTTGACGGTGGAGCTGAAGCTTTCTTT. This gives the protein CSVDGGAEAFF.

V and J are TRBV5-4 and TRBJ2-7, with 10 nucleotides matching TRBD1. Looked up from germline, CDR1 is SGHNT and CDR2 is YYREEE (reference sequence). The CDR3 sequence is 15 residues long. Germline trimming cut 4 bases from V and 1 base from J; bases unmatched to any gene: 5. CDR3 in amino acids: CASSPRTGGSYEQYF. CDR3 sequence (DNA): TGTGCCAGCAGCCCTAGGACAGGGGGGTCCTACGAGCAGTACTTC.

The chain uses TRBV5-1 and TRBJ1-1, with TRBD1 identical over 7 bases. V shed 3 bases and J 5 bases; nucleotides not matched to a gene: 4. Germline CDR1 and CDR2: SGHRS and YFSETQ. CDR3 length: 13 residues. CDR3 sequence reads: CASSSGGKTEAFF. The CDR3 DNA sequence: TGCGCCAGCAGCTCAGGGGGAAAGACTGAAGCTTTCTTT.

The J gene is TRBJ1-5, the V gene TRBV7-3; the D gene is possibly TRBD1 (5 bases). There are 19 residues in the CDR3. Germline V CDR1 and CDR2: SGHTA, FQGTGA. Trimming removed 6 bases at V and 0 bases at J, with 24 bases between. DNA of the CDR3: TGTGCCAGCAGTCCCCGAGATGAACTAGCAGGGTGTAGCAATCAGCCCCAGCATTTT. It translates to CASSPRDELAGCSNQPQHF.